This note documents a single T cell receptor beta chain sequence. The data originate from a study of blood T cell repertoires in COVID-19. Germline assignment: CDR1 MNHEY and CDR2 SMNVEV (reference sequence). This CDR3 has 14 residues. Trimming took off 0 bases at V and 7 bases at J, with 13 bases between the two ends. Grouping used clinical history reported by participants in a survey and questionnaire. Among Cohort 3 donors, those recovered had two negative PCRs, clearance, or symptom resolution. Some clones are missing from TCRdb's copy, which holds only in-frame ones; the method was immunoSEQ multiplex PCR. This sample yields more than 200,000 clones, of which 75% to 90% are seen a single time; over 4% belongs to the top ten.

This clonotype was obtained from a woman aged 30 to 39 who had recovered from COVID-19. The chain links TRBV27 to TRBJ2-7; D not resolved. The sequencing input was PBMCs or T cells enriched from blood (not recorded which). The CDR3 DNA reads TGTGCCAGCAGTTTATCGGGCAATAGAAGAGAGCAGTACTTC. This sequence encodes CASSLSGNRREQYF.